A single sample gave rise to the 13 T cell receptor beta chains below, sequenced in a study of OX40 agonist ivuxolimab in advanced cancers. This table comes from immunoSEQ multiplex PCR, and its TCRdb copy is limited to in-frame clones, with some not included. The data contain 65,000 to 90,000 clones, about 89% of them singletons. Here the sequenced sample was CD4+ or CD8+ T cells sorted from blood, taken in a trial of the OX40 agonist ivuxolimab. The receptors were gathered from an adult with an advanced solid tumor such as melanoma, head and neck, liver or kidney cancer.

The chain uses TRBV30 and TRBJ1-2, with TRBD1 as a possible D gene (6 bases). Germline assignment: CDR1 GTSNPN and CDR2 SVGIG (reference sequence). V was trimmed by 5 bases and J by 6 bases, leaving 10 bases between them. The CDR3 totals 11 residues. The CDR3 loop reads CAWGRGNGYTF. The CDR3 DNA reads as TGTGCCTGGGGGAGGGGGAATGGCTACACCTTC. The full variable domain, with the rest looked up from reference TRBV30 and TRBJ1-2, is SQTIHQWPATLVQPVGSPLSLECTVEGTSNPNLYWYRQAAGRGLQLLFYSVGIGQISSEVPQNLSASRPQDRQFILSSKKLLLSDSGFYLCAWGRGNGYTFGSGTRLTVV.

The chain joins TRBV2 to TRBJ1-6, with TRBD1 matching over 7 bases. Losses at the gene ends were 1 base for V and 6 bases for J; bases not matched to a gene: 3. Germline V lookup: CDR1 SNHLY, CDR2 FYNNEI. CDR3 length: 15 amino acids. CDR3 region: CASSEGTGPNSPLHF. The CDR3 coding sequence is TGTGCCAGCAGTGAAGGGACAGGACCTAATTCACCCCTCCACTTT.

V gene TRBV4-1 combines with J gene TRBJ2-2; 7 bases fit TRBD2. CDR1 is MGHRA and CDR2 is YSYEKL in the germline V gene. This CDR3 spans 17 amino acids. V lost 5 bases and J lost 3; bases outside the gene matches: 12. The CDR3 spells CASSDAPAGLDTGELFF. In nucleotides, the CDR3 is TGCGCCAGCAGCGACGCGCCCGCAGGACTAGACACCGGGGAGCTGTTTTTT.

The gene calls are TRBV6-5 and TRBJ2-1; D possibly corresponds to TRBD2 (6 bases). V lost 6 bases and J 2 bases, leaving 14 bases between the germline ends. The CDR3 extends over 15 amino acids. Germline-derived CDR1 and CDR2 are MNHEY and SVGAGI. This CDR3 reads CASRPQLAAYNEQFF. The CDR3 region has the DNA TGTGCCAGCAGGCCCCAACTAGCAGCCTACAATGAGCAGTTCTTC.

The chain joins TRBV6-5 to TRBJ1-5; D unclear. In germline, CDR1 is MNHEY, CDR2 SVGAGI. V gave up 0 bases and J gave up 7 bases, with 16 bases separating them. The CDR3 has 16 amino acids. The CDR3 here is CASSYSPDLLGQPQHF. CDR3 coding DNA: TGTGCCAGCAGTTACTCCCCGGACCTCCTAGGACAGCCCCAGCATTTT.

The rearrangement joins TRBV4-3 to TRBJ2-3; D call uncertain. V dropped 1 base and J dropped 1 base, with 6 bases sitting between them. This CDR3 spans 14 amino acids. Germline V lookup: CDR1 LGHNA, CDR2 YSLEER. CDR3: CASSQAAGTDTQYF. CDR3 DNA sequence: TGCGCCAGCAGCCAAGCCGCGGGCACAGATACGCAGTATTTT.

This chain connects TRBV5-4 to TRBJ1-6, with D uncertain. V was pared by 4 bases and J by 14 bases, with 13 bases between. This CDR3 comprises 12 residues. Germline assignment: CDR1 SGHNT and CDR2 YYREEE (reference sequence). The CDR3 DNA is TGTGCCAGCAGCGAAGGGTTTTCGTCCCTCCACTTT. This translates into CASSEGFSSLHF.

This sequence joins TRBV10-3 and TRBJ2-1, with D tentatively TRBD2 (6 bases). Germline-derived CDR1 and CDR2 are ENHRY and SYGVKD. V lost 6 bases to trimming and J lost 5 bases, with 14 bases between them. The CDR3 length is 14 residues. The CDR3 nucleotides read TGTGCCATCAGCACGACCGGGAGAAACAATGAGCAGTTCTTC. Translating it yields CAISTTGRNNEQFF.

The rearrangement uses TRBV30 and TRBJ1-6, with D unresolved. Trimming took 0 bases from V and 4 from J, leaving 7 bases between them. CDR1 and CDR2 from the germline V gene are GTSNPN and SVGIG (reference sequence). The CDR3 totals 14 residues. CDR3 nucleotide sequence: TGTGCCTGGAGTGTACGCAGGTATAATTCACCCCTCCACTTT. Its protein is CAWSVRRYNSPLHF.

The gene calls are TRBV28 and TRBJ2-1; 11 nucleotides align to TRBD2. CDR1 and CDR2 from the germline V gene are MDHEN and SYDVKM. V shed 4 bases and J 5 bases; nucleotides not matched to a gene: 4. The CDR3 spans 15 residues. The CDR3 protein is CASSYIAGGNNEQFF. For the CDR3, the DNA is TGTGCCAGCAGTTATATAGCGGGGGGGAACAATGAGCAGTTCTTC.

This rearrangement joins TRBV27 to TRBJ1-1; TRBD1 might be the D (5 bases). V lost 7 bases and J lost 5, with 17 bases in between. This CDR3 is 14 amino acids long. From germline, CDR1 is MNHEY and CDR2 SMNVEV (reference sequence). The CDR3 nucleotides read TGTGCCAGCACCAATGTTGGGGGAGGGACTGAAGCTTTCTTT. This translates into CASTNVGGGTEAFF.

This sequence joins TRBV27 and TRBJ2-1; 7 nucleotides align to TRBD1. The V gene's germline CDR1 is MNHEY and CDR2 SMNVEV (reference sequence). V trimming: 6 bases; J trimming: 5 bases; junction bases outside the gene matches: 13. The CDR3 loop spans 16 amino acids. This chain's CDR3 is CASSRIGGSGNNEQFF. In nucleotides, the CDR3 is TGTGCCAGCAGCAGAATAGGGGGCTCAGGAAACAATGAGCAGTTCTTC.

This clone is classed as medium-sized. V is TRBV5-4 and J is TRBJ1-2; no firm D call. V was cut by 2 bases and J by 7 bases, with 6 bases left in between. The CDR3 contains 11 residues. The germline gives CDR1 SGHNT, CDR2 YYREEE (reference sequence). The CDR3 loop is CASSFLGGYTF. DNA of the CDR3: TGTGCCAGCAGCTTCTTGGGTGGCTACACCTTC. Full variable domain (rest looked up from reference TRBV5-4 and TRBJ1-2): ETGVTQSPTHLIKTRGQQVTLRCSSQSGHNTVSWYQQALGQGPQFIFQYYREEENGRGNFPPRFSGLQFPNYSSELNVNALELDDSALYLCASSFLGGYTFGSGTRLTVV.